Each of the 25 T cell receptor beta chains below was sequenced from the same sample in a study of blood T cell repertoires in COVID-19. Assay: immunoSEQ multiplex PCR; the TCRdb copy retains only in-frame clones and omits some. The data show nearly 95,000 clones, roughly 90% seen once. Specimen: peripheral blood. The receptors were gathered from a human donor with active COVID-19. The donor label of this sample is uncertain.

The chain is built from TRBV4-3 and TRBJ1-2, with TRBD1 identical over 7 bases. The CDR3 length is 17 residues. Germline CDR1 is LGHNA and CDR2 is YSLEER. J gave up 3 bases and V 0 bases, and 10 bases lay outside the gene matches. CDR3 in amino acids: CASSQDRAGGTYYGYTF. CDR3 DNA: TGCGCCAGCAGCCAAGATCGGGCAGGGGGAACCTACTATGGCTACACCTTC.

The sample holds one count of this clone. V and J are TRBV5-1 and TRBJ2-7; D might be TRBD2 (6 bases). V dropped 2 bases and J dropped 3 bases, with 12 bases sitting between them. Germline V CDR1 and CDR2: SGHRS, YFSETQ. This CDR3 comprises 14 residues. The CDR3 DNA reads TGCGCCAGCAGCTTAGGCGGGGCCTACTACGAGCAGTACTTC. Translation gives CASSLGGAYYEQYF.

This sequence joins TRBV5-4 and TRBJ2-7, with D perhaps TRBD1 (6 bases). Germline values: CDR1 SGHNT, CDR2 YYREEE (reference sequence). The CDR3 sequence is 15 residues long. The V end was cut by 0 bases, the J end by 0 bases, with 10 bases between. This chain's CDR3 is CASSLEGTRSYEQYF. DNA of the CDR3: TGTGCCAGCAGCTTGGAAGGGACACGCTCCTACGAGCAGTACTTC. The whole variable domain, filled in from reference TRBV5-4 and TRBJ2-7, reads ETGVTQSPTHLIKTRGQQVTLRCSSQSGHNTVSWYQQALGQGPQFIFQYYREEENGRGNFPPRFSGLQFPNYSSELNVNALELDDSALYLCASSLEGTRSYEQYFGPGTRLTVT.

The rearrangement links TRBV7-9 to TRBJ2-1; 13 positions match TRBD2. CDR1 is SEHNR, CDR2 FQNEAQ, per germline (reference sequence). This CDR3 comprises 19 residues. Germline trimming cut 5 bases from V and 2 bases from J; bases unmatched to any gene: 12. The CDR3, as DNA: TGTGCCAGCAGCCCAATACTAGCGGGGGGGCCAAGCCCCTACAATGAGCAGTTCTTC. Translating it yields CASSPILAGGPSPYNEQFF.

The V and J genes are TRBV27 and TRBJ2-1; 8 nucleotides align to TRBD2. CDR1 is MNHEY, CDR2 SMNVEV, per germline (reference sequence). V was pared by 7 bases and J by 0 bases, with 8 bases of the junction left unmatched. The CDR3 has 16 residues. The CDR3 nucleotides read TGTGCCAGCAAAACTTGGGCGGGGGGCTCCTACAATGAGCAGTTCTTC. Translating it yields CASKTWAGGSYNEQFF.

CDR3 sequence reads: CASSLDRVVTEAFF. CDR3 sequence (DNA): TGTGCCAGCAGCCTCGACAGGGTCGTCACTGAAGCTTTCTTT. V and J are TRBV6-2 or TRBV6-3 and TRBJ1-1; 7 bases align to TRBD1. The CDR3 covers 14 residues. The V gene's germline CDR1 is MNHEY and CDR2 SVGEGT. The V segment lost 6 bases and the J segment 4 bases; nucleotides outside the gene matches: 8.

This chain connects TRBV24-1 to TRBJ2-1; a weak D match, TRBD2 (6 bases). V was shortened by 4 bases and J by 3 bases, with 24 bases between the two germline ends. The CDR3 covers 19 residues. In germline, CDR1 is KGHDR, CDR2 SFDVKD. CDR3 bases: TGTGCCACCAGTGACCCCCAAGCAGGGAGGCTAGCAGTCTACAATGAGCAGTTCTTC. The encoded protein is CATSDPQAGRLAVYNEQFF.

This clone was seen only a few times. The chain links TRBV27 to TRBJ1-2; 9 positions match TRBD1. Germline CDR1 MNHEY, CDR2 SMNVEV (reference sequence). Losses at the gene ends were 6 bases for V and 2 bases for J; bases not matched to a gene: 7. The CDR3 consists of 15 residues. The CDR3, as DNA: TGTGCCAGCAGGGCCCGGACAGGGGCAAACTATGGCTACACCTTC. Residues: CASRARTGANYGYTF.

V gene TRBV11-3 combines with J gene TRBJ1-4, with no clear D. V lost 4 bases to trimming and J lost 7 bases, with 16 bases between them. This CDR3 comprises 15 residues. The V gene's germline CDR1 is SGHNT and CDR2 YENEEA. The CDR3 region has the DNA TGTGCCAGCAGCTCTAGAGTGAGGGTTGGTGAAAAACTGTTTTTT. Protein: CASSSRVRVGEKLFF.

V usage is TRBV6-1 and J usage is TRBJ2-1; 9 nucleotides align to TRBD2. This CDR3 is built from 15 residues. Germline values: CDR1 MNHNS, CDR2 SASEGT. The V segment lost 1 base and the J segment 3 bases; nucleotides outside the gene matches: 1. CDR3 DNA sequence: TGTGCCAGCAGTGAAGGGACTAGCGTCTACAATGAGCAGTTCTTC. This translates into CASSEGTSVYNEQFF.

The count of this clone is one. The chain has TRBV3-1 (or the pseudogene TRBV3-2) and TRBJ1-2; D is unclear. Trimming left V 4 bases short and J 3 bases short, with 12 bases between. The CDR3 sequence is 14 residues long. The germline gives CDR1 LGHDT, CDR2 YNNKEL (reference sequence). The CDR3 spells CASSRDEGHYGYTF. The CDR3 DNA sequence: TGTGCCAGCAGCCGGGATGAGGGCCACTATGGCTACACCTTC.

This chain links TRBV7-8 with TRBJ2-7; TRBD1 agrees at 8 bases. V trimming: 5 bases; J trimming: 3 bases; junction bases outside the gene matches: 6. The CDR3 consists of 14 residues. Germline CDR1 SGHVS, CDR2 FQNEAQ. The CDR3 DNA is TGTGCCAGCAGCCGGGGACAGGAGAGCTACGAGCAGTACTTC. Protein product: CASSRGQESYEQYF.

The chain recombines TRBV27 with TRBJ2-1, with TRBD2 matching 9 bases. The CDR3 extends over 13 amino acids. Trimming at V came to 3 bases and at J to 9 bases, leaving 3 bases not matched to a gene. Germline V gene data show CDR1 as MNHEY and CDR2 as SMNVEV (reference sequence). The CDR3 sequence: CASSFGTSSEQFF. The CDR3 region has the DNA TGTGCCAGCAGTTTTGGGACTAGCTCTGAGCAGTTCTTC.

J is TRBJ2-7 and V is TRBV6-5; 7 bases match TRBD2. CDR3 length: 14 amino acids. CDR1 and CDR2 (germline): MNHEY, SVGAGI. V shed 5 bases, J shed 2 bases, and the junction held 6 bases outside the gene matches. The CDR3 reads CASSLRGVTYEQYF. DNA of the CDR3: TGTGCCAGCAGTCTACGGGGGGTCACCTACGAGCAGTACTTC.

The V call is TRBV2, the J call TRBJ2-5; 7 bases fit TRBD2. This CDR3 is 15 amino acids long. V gave up 4 bases and J gave up 0 bases; unmatched junction bases: 5. Germline V CDR1 and CDR2: SNHLY, FYNNEI. In DNA form, the CDR3 reads TGTGCCAGCAGTGGAGACCGGGGGGACCAAGAGACCCAGTACTTC. It yields the protein CASSGDRGDQETQYF. The full variable domain, its missing parts supplied by reference TRBV2 and TRBJ2-5, is EPEVTQTPSHQVTQMGQEVILRCVPISNHLYFYWYRQILGQKVEFLVSFYNNEISEKSEIFDDQFSVERPDGSNFTLKIRSTKLEDSAMYFCASSGDRGDQETQYFGPGTRLLVL.

The chain joins TRBV9 to TRBJ1-6, with 8 positions matching TRBD1. V dropped 6 bases and J dropped 9; count of bases not matched to a gene: 8. This CDR3 contains 14 residues. From germline, CDR1 is SGDLS and CDR2 YYNGEE. The CDR3 nucleotides read TGTGCCAGCACTACCGGGACAGGAGGTTCACCCCTCCACTTT. Protein sequence: CASTTGTGGSPLHF. The full variable domain, its missing parts supplied by reference TRBV9 and TRBJ1-6, is DSGVTQTPKHLITATGQRVTLRCSPRSGDLSVYWYQQSLDQGLQFLIQYYNGEERAKGNILERFSAQQFPDLHSELNLSSLELGDSALYFCASTTGTGGSPLHFGNGTRLTVT.

The CDR3 loop reads CASSFSDWDTEAFF. CDR3 in DNA: TGTGCCAGCAGTTTTTCGGACTGGGACACTGAAGCTTTCTTT. This chain joins TRBV28 and TRBJ1-1; D not resolved. V lost 3 bases and J 3 bases, leaving 11 bases between the germline ends. Germline-derived CDR1 and CDR2 are MDHEN and SYDVKM. The CDR3 has 14 amino acids.

In DNA, the CDR3 is TGTGCCAGCAGCTTGGAACGAGGGACAGTGAACACCGGGGAGCTGTTTTTT. It translates to CASSLERGTVNTGELFF. The chain joins TRBV5-8 to TRBJ2-2; 7 bases align to TRBD1. V shed 0 bases, J shed 1 base, and the junction held 6 bases outside the gene matches. Per the germline V gene, CDR1 is SGHTS and CDR2 is YDEGEE. The CDR3 runs to 17 residues.

This rearrangement joins TRBV27 to TRBJ2-7; tentatively, D is TRBD2 (6 bases). The CDR3 spans 16 residues. Trimming took off 0 bases at V and 7 bases at J, with 19 bases between the two ends. The germline V gene encodes CDR1 MNHEY and CDR2 SMNVEV (reference sequence). CDR3 nucleotide sequence: TGTGCCAGCAGTTTATCGACGGTGGGGGGAACTTCTGAGCAGTACTTC. This encodes CASSLSTVGGTSEQYF.

The chain uses TRBV6-1 and TRBJ1-2, with 9 bases matching TRBD1. V lost 0 bases and J lost 2; bases outside the gene matches: 4. Germline V gives CDR1 MNHNS, CDR2 SASEGT. This CDR3 comprises 16 residues. The CDR3 here is CASSEADRGRNYGYTF. The CDR3 DNA sequence: TGTGCCAGCAGTGAAGCCGACAGGGGGAGGAACTATGGCTACACCTTC.

The genes are TRBV19 and TRBJ1-5; D gene uncertain. CDR1 is LNHDA, CDR2 SQIVND, per germline (reference sequence). CDR3 length equals 14 residues. V lost 1 base and J lost 4, with 8 bases in between. The CDR3, as DNA: TGTGCCAGTAGTATAGCCAGGCAAAATCAGCCCCAGCATTTT. This codes for CASSIARQNQPQHF.

The chain recombines TRBV2 with TRBJ2-1; 9 positions match TRBD1. Germline trimming cut 4 bases from V and 9 bases from J; bases unmatched to any gene: 7. The CDR3 extends over 14 amino acids. CDR1 and CDR2 from the germline V gene are SNHLY and FYNNEI. The CDR3 DNA is TGTGCCAGCAGTGTAGGGACAGGGAGGACTGAGCAGTTCTTC. This gives the protein CASSVGTGRTEQFF.

The V call is TRBV7-2, the J call TRBJ2-1, with 7 bases matching TRBD2. The junction had 13 bases not matched to a gene; V was cut back by 3 bases and J by 8 bases. The CDR3 sequence is 16 residues long. Germline lookup yields CDR1 SGHTA and CDR2 FQGNSA. The DNA for the CDR3 is TGTGCCAGCAGCTTGCGAGCGGGGCCTCCCTCGGATGAGCAGTTCTTC. Protein sequence: CASSLRAGPPSDEQFF.

This chain joins TRBV11-2 and TRBJ2-1; TRBD2 matches at 10 bases. Germline assignment: CDR1 SGHAT and CDR2 FQNNGV. The CDR3 loop spans 18 amino acids. Losses at the gene ends were 1 base for V and 2 bases for J; bases not matched to a gene: 8. The CDR3 is CASSLVRGSGGAYNEQFF. The CDR3 DNA is TGTGCCAGCAGCTTAGTCCGTGGGAGCGGGGGGGCCTACAATGAGCAGTTCTTC.

This chain connects TRBV28 to TRBJ2-3; a weak D match, TRBD1 (7 bases). Trimming removed 6 bases from V and 0 bases from J, with 10 bases in between. The germline V gene encodes CDR1 MDHEN and CDR2 SYDVKM. The CDR3 consists of 14 residues. CDR3 loop: CASRTGTSTDTQYF. CDR3 DNA sequence: TGTGCCAGCAGGACAGGGACTAGCACAGATACGCAGTATTTT.